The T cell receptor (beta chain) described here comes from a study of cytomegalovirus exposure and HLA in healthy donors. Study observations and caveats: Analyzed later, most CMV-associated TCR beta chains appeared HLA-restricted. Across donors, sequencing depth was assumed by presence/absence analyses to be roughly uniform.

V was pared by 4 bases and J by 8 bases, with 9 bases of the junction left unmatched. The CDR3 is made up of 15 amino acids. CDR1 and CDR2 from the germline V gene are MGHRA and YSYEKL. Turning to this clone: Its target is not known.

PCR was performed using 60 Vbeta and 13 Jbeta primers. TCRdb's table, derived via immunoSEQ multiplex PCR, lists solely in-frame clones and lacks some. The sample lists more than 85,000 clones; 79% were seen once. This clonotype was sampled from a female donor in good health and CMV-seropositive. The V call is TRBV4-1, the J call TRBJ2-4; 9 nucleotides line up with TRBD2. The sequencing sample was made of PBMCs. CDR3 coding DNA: TGCGCCAGCAGCCCGGGGGTTAGCGGGGGTGACATTCAGTACTTC. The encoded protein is CASSPGVSGGDIQYF.